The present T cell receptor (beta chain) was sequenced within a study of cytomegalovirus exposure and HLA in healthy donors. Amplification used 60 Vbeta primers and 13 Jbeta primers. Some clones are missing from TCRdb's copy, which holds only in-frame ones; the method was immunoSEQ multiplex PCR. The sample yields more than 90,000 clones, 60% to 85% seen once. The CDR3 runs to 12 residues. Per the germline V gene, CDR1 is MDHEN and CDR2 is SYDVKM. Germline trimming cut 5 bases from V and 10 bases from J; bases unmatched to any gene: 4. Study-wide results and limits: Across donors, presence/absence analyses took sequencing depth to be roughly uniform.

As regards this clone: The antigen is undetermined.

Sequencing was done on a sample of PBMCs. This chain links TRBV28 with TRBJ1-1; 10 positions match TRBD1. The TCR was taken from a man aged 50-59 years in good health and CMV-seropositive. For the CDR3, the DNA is TGTGCCAGCAGTCTGGGGGACAGGGGAGCTTTCTTT. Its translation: CASSLGDRGAFF.